Listed below are T cell receptor beta chains from one sample, sequenced in a study of blood T cell repertoires in COVID-19. Some clones are missing from TCRdb's copy, which holds only in-frame ones; the method was immunoSEQ multiplex PCR. The data show 200,000 to 300,000 clones, with more than 75% seen just once and roughly 5.6% held by the top ten. The source material was peripheral blood. These receptors originate from a woman aged 55-75 years with COVID-19, enrolled during active disease. CDR3s include the opening cysteine and the closing phenylalanine or tryptophan. D genes are given only for firm matches. Part of the rows lack a size; the others show once, few, many or a class for expanded clones.

v_gene	d_gene	j_gene	abundance	CDR3nt	CDR3aa
TRBV7-2	TRBD2	TRBJ2-1	once	TGTGCCAGCAGCCGTAACCTAGCGGGACCCTACAATGAGCAGTTCTTC	CASSRNLAGPYNEQFF
TRBV11-3	TRBD1	TRBJ2-1	few	TGTGCCAGCAGCCCCACAGGGGGCAATGAGCAGTTCTTC	CASSPTGGNEQFF
TRBV19	-	TRBJ2-7	-	TGTGCCAGTACACACACCTGGGGACTCACTGGGGAGCAGTACTTC	CASTHTWGLTGEQYF
TRBV12-3/TRBV12-4	-	TRBJ1-6	many	TGTGCCAGCAGTCCGGGGGGAGCACCCCTCCACTTT	CASSPGGAPLHF
TRBV5-1	TRBD2	TRBJ2-1	once	TGCGCCAGCAGCTTGGAGGTAGCGGGAGGCTACAATGAGCAGTTCTTC	CASSLEVAGGYNEQFF
TRBV5-1	TRBD2	TRBJ2-2	once	TGCGCCAGCAGCACTGGACTAGCGGGAGGTCTGGGCACCGGGGAGCTGTTTTTT	CASSTGLAGGLGTGELFF
TRBV7-3	-	TRBJ2-7	-	TGTGCCAGCAGCTTAGGAGTAGGTTTCGAGCAGTACTTC	CASSLGVGFEQYF
TRBV7-3	TRBD1	TRBJ2-2	-	TGTGCCAGCAGCCGGACAGGGCCCGGGGAGCTGTTTTTT	CASSRTGPGELFF
TRBV21-1	-	TRBJ2-3	-	TGTGCCAGCAGCAAAGTTCCGACTAGCGGGAGCCCGACAAGCACAGATACGCAGTATTTT	CASSKVPTSGSPTSTDTQYF
TRBV5-1	-	TRBJ2-5	-	TGCGCCAGCAGCTTGGCCGAGGCTCTCGAGACCCAGTACTTC	CASSLAEALETQYF
TRBV27	-	TRBJ1-1	-	TGTGCCAGCAGGATGAGGGCACAGCTGAACACTGAAGCTTTCTTT	CASRMRAQLNTEAFF
TRBV7-8	-	TRBJ2-5	-	TGTGCCAGCAGCCCCAACAGACAGGCCCGGGAGACCCAGTACTTC	CASSPNRQARETQYF
TRBV6-2/TRBV6-3	-	TRBJ1-5	-	TGTGCCAGCAGTCGCCTAGGGGGTAATCAGCCCCAGCATTTT	CASSRLGGNQPQHF
TRBV20-1	-	TRBJ2-7	-	TGCAGTGCTAGAGGGGGCGACGAGCAGTACTTC	CSARGGDEQYF
TRBV24-1	TRBD1	TRBJ2-2	once	TGTGCCACCAGTGATCAACTACAGGGGATAGGCGGGGAGCTGTTTTTT	CATSDQLQGIGGELFF
TRBV5-1	-	TRBJ2-5	-	TGCGCCAGCAGCGTGGGACATAATTTAGAGACCCAGTACTTC	CASSVGHNLETQYF
TRBV4-2	-	TRBJ2-7	few	TGTGCCAGCAGCCAATATCGAGCCTACGAGCAGTACTTC	CASSQYRAYEQYF
TRBV9	TRBD2	TRBJ2-1	-	TGTGCCAGCAGCGTAGATGGTAGCGGGAGGTATTTTCACAATGAGCAGTTCTTC	CASSVDGSGRYFHNEQFF
TRBV19	-	TRBJ1-5	-	TGTGCCAGTAGTACCCAGGGGCGCAATCAGCCCCAGCATTTT	CASSTQGRNQPQHF
TRBV6-5	TRBD1	TRBJ1-5	-	TGTGCCAGCAGTCGACAGGGGGGCAATCAGCCCCAGCATTTT	CASSRQGGNQPQHF
TRBV11-2	TRBD1	TRBJ1-4	few	TGTGCCAGCAGCTTTACAGGGGGGAAGTACGAAAAACTGTTTTTT	CASSFTGGKYEKLFF
TRBV30	TRBD1	TRBJ1-1	-	TGTGCCTGGAACCCGGACAGGGACACTGAAGCTTTCTTT	CAWNPDRDTEAFF
TRBV6-6	TRBD2	TRBJ2-1	-	TGTGCCAGCAGCGGGAGCGGGGTTCAATCCTACAATGAGCAGTTCTTC	CASSGSGVQSYNEQFF
TRBV7-9	-	TRBJ1-6	-	TGTGCCAGCAGCTTAGGTACAATAGGGAGTTCACCCCTCCACTTT	CASSLGTIGSSPLHF
TRBV5-1	-	TRBJ1-2	-	TGCGCCAGCAGCCCCCCCAGGGATGGCTACACCTTC	CASSPPRDGYTF
TRBV29-1	TRBD1	TRBJ1-2	-	TGCAGCGTTGGAGGCGGACAGGGTAGCGGCTACACCTTC	CSVGGGQGSGYTF
TRBV6-1	-	TRBJ2-5	-	TGTGCCAGCAGTGAGGGCCCCCAAGAGACCCAGTACTTC	CASSEGPQETQYF
TRBV29-1	-	TRBJ2-7	-	TGCAGCGCTAGGGGGCGGGACACCTACGAGCAGTACTTC	CSARGRDTYEQYF
TRBV19	TRBD1	TRBJ1-3	-	TGTGCCAGTAGTATCGACTGGACAGGAAGAACTGGAAACACCATATATTTT	CASSIDWTGRTGNTIYF
TRBV5-1	TRBD2	TRBJ2-2	-	TGCGCCAGCAGCCGAACTTCTAACCCGGGGACTAGCGGGAGAAAAGTCGGGGAGCTGTTTTTT	CASSRTSNPGTSGRKVGELFF
TRBV10-3	-	TRBJ1-3	-	TGTGCCATCAGGGAGCCGCCAGGGAACACCATATATTTT	CAIREPPGNTIYF
TRBV19	-	TRBJ1-1	-	TGTGCCAGTAGTAGCTCGTGGGGCGTGTCTGAAGCTTTCTTT	CASSSSWGVSEAFF
TRBV24-1	TRBD1	TRBJ1-2	-	TGTGCCACCAGTGAATCCGGGACAGGGGGCGGCTACACCTTC	CATSESGTGGGYTF
TRBV30	-	TRBJ1-1	-	TGTGCCTGGAGTCCCCCGCGGCTGAACACTGAAGCTTTCTTT	CAWSPPRLNTEAFF
TRBV28	TRBD1	TRBJ1-3	once	TGTGCCAGCAGTTTCACCGGGACAGGGAGGATTGGAAACACCATATATTTT	CASSFTGTGRIGNTIYF
TRBV20-1	-	TRBJ1-1	-	TGCAGTGCAAGTCCCCCCGGAGGGGAGAACACTGAAGCTTTCTTT	CSASPPGGENTEAFF
TRBV19	-	TRBJ2-7	-	TGTGCCAGTAGTATACAACAGGGTGGGTACGAGCAGTACTTC	CASSIQQGGYEQYF
TRBV4-2	-	TRBJ2-2	-	TGTGCCAGCAGCCAAGGGCCACAGGGGGAGGGCACCGGGGAGCTGTTTTTT	CASSQGPQGEGTGELFF
TRBV19	-	TRBJ1-5	once	TGTGCCAGTAGGCGGGGCGGGGGTTCACAGCCCCAGCATTTT	CASRRGGGSQPQHF
TRBV20-1	TRBD2	TRBJ2-1	-	TGCAGTGCTAGTACTAGCGCCTACTACAATGAGCAGTTCTTC	CSASTSAYYNEQFF
TRBV21-1	-	TRBJ1-3	-	TGTGCCAGCAGCCCTCCCGGCGGGGACAGGGGGTCTTCTGGAAACACCATATATTTT	CASSPPGGDRGSSGNTIYF
TRBV7-2	-	TRBJ2-7	-	TGTGCCAGCAGCGGGGGATTAGGGGGTGACGAGCAGTACTTC	CASSGGLGGDEQYF